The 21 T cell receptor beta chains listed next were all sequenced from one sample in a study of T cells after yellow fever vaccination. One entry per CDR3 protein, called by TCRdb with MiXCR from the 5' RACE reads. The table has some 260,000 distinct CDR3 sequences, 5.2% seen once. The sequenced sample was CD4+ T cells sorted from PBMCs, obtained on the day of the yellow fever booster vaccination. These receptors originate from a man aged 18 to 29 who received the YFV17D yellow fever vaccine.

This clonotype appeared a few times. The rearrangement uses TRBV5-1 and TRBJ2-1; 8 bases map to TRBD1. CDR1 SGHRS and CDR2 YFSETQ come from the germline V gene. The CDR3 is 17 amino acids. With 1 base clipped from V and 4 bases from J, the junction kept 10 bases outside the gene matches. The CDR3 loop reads CASSLSGYTGGYNEQFF. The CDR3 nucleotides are TGCGCCAGCAGCTTGAGCGGATACACAGGGGGATACAATGAGCAGTTCTTC.

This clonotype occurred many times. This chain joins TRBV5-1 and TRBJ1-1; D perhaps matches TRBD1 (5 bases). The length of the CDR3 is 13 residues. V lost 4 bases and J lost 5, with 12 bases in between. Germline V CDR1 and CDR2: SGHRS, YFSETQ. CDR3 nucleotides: TGCGCCAGCAGCGGGGCAGGCGGAACTGAAGCTTTCTTT. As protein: CASSGAGGTEAFF.

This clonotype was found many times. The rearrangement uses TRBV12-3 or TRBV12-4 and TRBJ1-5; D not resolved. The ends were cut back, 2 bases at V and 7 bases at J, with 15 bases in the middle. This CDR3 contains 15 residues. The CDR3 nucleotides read TGTGCCAGCAGTTTAATGGCGGGTCCGAGGCAGCCCCAGCATTTT. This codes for CASSLMAGPRQPQHF.

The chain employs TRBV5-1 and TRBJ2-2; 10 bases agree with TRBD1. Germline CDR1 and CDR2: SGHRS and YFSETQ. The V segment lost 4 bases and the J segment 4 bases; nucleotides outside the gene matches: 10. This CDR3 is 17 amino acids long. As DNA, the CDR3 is TGCGCCAGCAGCCCCGCCCCGGGACAGGGGACCACCGGGGAGCTGTTTTTT. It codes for CASSPAPGQGTTGELFF.

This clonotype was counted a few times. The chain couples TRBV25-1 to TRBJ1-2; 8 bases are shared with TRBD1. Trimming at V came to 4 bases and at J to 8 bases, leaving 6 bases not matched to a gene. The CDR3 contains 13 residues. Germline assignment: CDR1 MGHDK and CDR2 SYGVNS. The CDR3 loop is CASSAQGAGGYTF. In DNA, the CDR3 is TGTGCCAGCAGTGCGCAGGGGGCGGGGGGCTACACCTTC.

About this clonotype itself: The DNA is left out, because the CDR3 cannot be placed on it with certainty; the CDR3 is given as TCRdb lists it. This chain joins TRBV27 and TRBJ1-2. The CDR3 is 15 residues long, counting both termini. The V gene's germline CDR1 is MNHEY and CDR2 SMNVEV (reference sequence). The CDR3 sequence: CASSTSGLGYDGYTF.

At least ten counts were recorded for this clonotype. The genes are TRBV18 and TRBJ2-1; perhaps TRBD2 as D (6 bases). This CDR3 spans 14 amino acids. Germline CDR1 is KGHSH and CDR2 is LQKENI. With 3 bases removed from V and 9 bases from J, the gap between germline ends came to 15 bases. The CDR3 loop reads CASSPVPEGTEQFF. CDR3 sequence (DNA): TGTGCCAGCTCACCGGTCCCGGAGGGGACTGAGCAGTTCTTC.

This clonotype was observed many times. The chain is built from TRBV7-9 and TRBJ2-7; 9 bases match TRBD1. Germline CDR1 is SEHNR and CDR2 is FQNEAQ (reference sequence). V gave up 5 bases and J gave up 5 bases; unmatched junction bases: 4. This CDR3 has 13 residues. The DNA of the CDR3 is TGTGCCAGCAGCGGCCGGGACAGGGACGAGCAGTACGTC. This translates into CASSGRDRDEQYV.

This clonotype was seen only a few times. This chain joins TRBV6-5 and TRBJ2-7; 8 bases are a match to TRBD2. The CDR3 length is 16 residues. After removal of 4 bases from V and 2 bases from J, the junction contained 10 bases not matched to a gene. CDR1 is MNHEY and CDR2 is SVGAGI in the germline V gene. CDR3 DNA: TGTGCCAGCAGTTCACAGAGACTAGCGCCGACCTACGAGCAGTACTTC. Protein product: CASSSQRLAPTYEQYF.

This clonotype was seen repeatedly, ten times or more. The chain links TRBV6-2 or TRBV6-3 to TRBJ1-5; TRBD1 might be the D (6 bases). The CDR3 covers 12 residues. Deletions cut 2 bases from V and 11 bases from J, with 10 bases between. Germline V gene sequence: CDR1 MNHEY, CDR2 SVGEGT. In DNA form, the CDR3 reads TGTGCCAGCAGTTACCTCGAGGGGGCCCAGCATTTT. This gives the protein CASSYLEGAQHF.

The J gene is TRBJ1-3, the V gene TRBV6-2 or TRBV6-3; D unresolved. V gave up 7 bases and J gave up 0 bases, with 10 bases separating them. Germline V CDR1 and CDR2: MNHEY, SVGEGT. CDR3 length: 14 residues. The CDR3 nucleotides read TGTGCCAGCAAGACGGATAGCTCTGGAAACACCATATATTTT. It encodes CASKTDSSGNTIYF.

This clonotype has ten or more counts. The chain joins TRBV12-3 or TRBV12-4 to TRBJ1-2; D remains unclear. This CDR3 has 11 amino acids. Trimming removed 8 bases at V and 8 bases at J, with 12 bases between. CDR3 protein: CASGVGRGYTF. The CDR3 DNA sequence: TGTGCCAGCGGTGTAGGGAGAGGCTACACCTTC.

CDR3 nucleotides: TGTGCCATCAGTGATCGAGCGGGGACAACCTACAATGAGCAGTTCTTC. Translating gives CAISDRAGTTYNEQFF. The rearrangement links TRBV10-3 to TRBJ2-1, with D perhaps matching TRBD2 (7 bases). V was shortened by 3 bases and J by 2 bases, with 14 bases between the two germline ends. Germline V gene data show CDR1 as ENHRY and CDR2 as SYGVKD. CDR3 size: 16 residues.

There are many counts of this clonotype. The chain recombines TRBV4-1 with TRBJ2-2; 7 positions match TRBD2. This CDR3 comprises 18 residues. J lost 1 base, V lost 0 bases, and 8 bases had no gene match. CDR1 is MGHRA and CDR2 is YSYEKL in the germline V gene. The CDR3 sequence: CASSQDTAASGNTGELFF. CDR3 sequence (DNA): TGCGCCAGCAGCCAAGATACGGCGGCTAGCGGGAACACCGGGGAGCTGTTTTTT.

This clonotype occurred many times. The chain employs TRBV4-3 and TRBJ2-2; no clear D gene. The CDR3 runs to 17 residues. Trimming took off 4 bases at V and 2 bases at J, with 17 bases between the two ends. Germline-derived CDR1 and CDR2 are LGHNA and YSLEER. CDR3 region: CASSPGRQHVNTGELFF. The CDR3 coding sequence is TGCGCCAGCAGCCCCGGGCGGCAGCACGTCAACACCGGGGAGCTGTTTTTT.

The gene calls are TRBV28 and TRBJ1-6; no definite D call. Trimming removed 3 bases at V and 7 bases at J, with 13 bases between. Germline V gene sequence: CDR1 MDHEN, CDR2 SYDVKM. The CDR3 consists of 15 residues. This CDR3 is CASSFVWQQNSPLHF. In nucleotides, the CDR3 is TGTGCCAGCAGTTTCGTATGGCAGCAGAATTCACCCCTCCACTTT. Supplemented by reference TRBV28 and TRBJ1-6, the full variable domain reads DVKVTQSSRYLVKRTGEKVFLECVQDMDHENMFWYRQDPGLGLRLIYFSYDVKMKEKGDIPEGYSVSREKKERFSLILESASTNQTSMYLCASSFVWQQNSPLHFGNGTRLTVT.

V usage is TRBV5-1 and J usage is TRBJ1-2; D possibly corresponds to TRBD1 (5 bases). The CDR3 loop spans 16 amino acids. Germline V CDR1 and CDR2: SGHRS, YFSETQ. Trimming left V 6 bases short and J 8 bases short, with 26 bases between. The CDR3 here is CASNTGGGRFKEGYTF. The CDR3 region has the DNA TGCGCCAGCAACACAGGAGGCGGCAGGTTTAAAGAAGGCTACACCTTC.

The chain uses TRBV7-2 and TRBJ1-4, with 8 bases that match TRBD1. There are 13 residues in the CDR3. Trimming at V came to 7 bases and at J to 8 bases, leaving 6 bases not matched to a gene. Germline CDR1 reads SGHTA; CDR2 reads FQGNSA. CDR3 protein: CASTPRTGEKLFF. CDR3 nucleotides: TGTGCCAGCACCCCTCGGACAGGGGAAAAACTGTTTTTT. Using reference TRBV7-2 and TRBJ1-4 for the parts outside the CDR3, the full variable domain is GAGVSQSPSNKVTEKGKDVELRCDPISGHTALYWYRQSLGQGLEFLIYFQGNSAPDKSGLPSDRFSAERTGGSVSTLTIQRTQQEDSAVYLCASTPRTGEKLFFGSGTQLSVL.

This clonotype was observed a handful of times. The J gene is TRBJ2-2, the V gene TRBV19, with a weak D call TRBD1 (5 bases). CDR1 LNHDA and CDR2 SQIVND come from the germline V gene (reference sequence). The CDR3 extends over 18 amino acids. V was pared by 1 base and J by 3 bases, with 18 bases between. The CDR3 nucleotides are TGTGCCAGTAGTATAGGCGGCAGGGTCGGACGTGACACCGGGGAGCTGTTTTTT. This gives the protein CASSIGGRVGRDTGELFF.

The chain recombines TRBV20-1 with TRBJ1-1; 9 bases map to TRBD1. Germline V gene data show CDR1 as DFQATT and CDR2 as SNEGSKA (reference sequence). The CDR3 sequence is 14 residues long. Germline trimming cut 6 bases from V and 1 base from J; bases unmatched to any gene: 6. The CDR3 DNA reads TGCAGTGCATCCGGGACAGGGTCGAACACTGAAGCTTTCTTT. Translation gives CSASGTGSNTEAFF.

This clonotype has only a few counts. DNA for the CDR3: TGCAGTGCTAGGGGGCCAGTTTCGGAGACCCAGTACTTC. This encodes CSARGPVSETQYF. The genes are TRBV20-1 and TRBJ2-5, with D perhaps TRBD1 (5 bases). CDR3 length: 13 residues. Trimming left V 3 bases short and J 5 bases short, with 13 bases between. Germline values: CDR1 DFQATT, CDR2 SNEGSKA (reference sequence).